Sequencing of this T cell receptor beta chain was carried out in a study of patients and donors after allogeneic stem cell transplantation. TCRdb itself ran the RT-PCR reads through MiXCR, one entry per CDR3 protein. The repertoire has a few hundred thousand distinct CDR3 sequences, approximately 14% of them found once; the top ten carry roughly 11%. The germline CDR1 and CDR2 sequences are SEHNR and FQNEAQ (reference sequence). The length of the CDR3 is 14 residues. J lost 5 bases, V lost 5 bases, and 5 bases had no gene match. This clonotype has more than one count but fewer than ten. This TCR derives from a human donor who was either an allogeneic HSCT recipient or a stem cell or donor lymphocyte infusion donor (not recorded which). It is not recorded whose cells these are; they may come from a transplant donor. The specimen sequenced was blood, either unsorted or a sorted T cell fraction (not recorded which). The genes are TRBV7-9 and TRBJ2-5; 10 bases align to TRBD2. The CDR3 DNA reads TGTGCCAGCAGCGCTCGGACTAGCGGCGAGACCCAGTACTTC. It specifies CASSARTSGETQYF.